The present T cell receptor beta chain was sequenced within a study of regulatory T cells in long-lasting Graves disease. General study findings and limits: TRBV28 was favored in persistent disease, as were TRBJ1-2 and TRBJ2-5. Fewer public clonotypes were shared by new patients (around 990) than by persistent patients (fewer than 3,000).

Time point given: persistent/refractory GD, antithyroid drugs over 5 years with positive TRAb. TCR sequences were obtained from RNA taken from PBMCs. EDTA tubes were used for drawing around 9 milliliters of peripheral blood. Germline V CDR1 and CDR2: SEHNR, FQNEAQ (reference sequence). With V trimmed by 1 base and J by 5 bases, 11 bases remained unmatched. CDR3 length equals 16 residues. The authors built TCR beta libraries using iRepertoire HTBI primers and Arm-PCR of CDR3 regions. TCRdb re-called the multiplex PCR reads through MiXCR, storing one row per CDR3 protein. This sample carries 350,000 to 450,000 distinct CDR3 sequences, around 23% of them seen once, and the ten largest clones take around a quarter. There are many counts of this clonotype. The target antigen is unknown.

The starting material was peripheral blood mononuclear cells (PBMCs), obtained when the disease was refractory, from a patient treated with antithyroid drugs. The V and J genes are TRBV7-9 and TRBJ2-7; 7 bases map to TRBD2. This TCR derives from a woman aged 35 to 49 with Graves disease. DNA of the CDR3: TGTGCCAGCAGCTTAGGCTTTCGCGGGAGCTACCACGAGCAGTACTTC. Translation: CASSLGFRGSYHEQYF. Full variable domain (missing parts from reference TRBV7-9 and TRBJ2-7): DTGVSQNPRHKITKRGQNVTFRCDPISEHNRLYWYRQTLGQGPEFLTYFQNEAQLEKSRLLSDRFSAERPKGSFSTLEIQRTEQGDSAMYLCASSLGFRGSYHEQYFGPGTRLTVT.